The source of this TCR beta chain is a study of blood T cell repertoires in COVID-19. Overall study: Acute and convalescent COVID-19 specimens originated in the United States, Italy and Spain. Nucleic acid was either cDNA or gDNA, and it came from T cells, B-cell-depleted T cells, or PBMCs.

As originally analysed: Amplification with reference gene primers provided the estimates of nucleated cell counts. The data were produced by immunoSEQ multiplex PCR, yet TCRdb's version contains in-frame clones alone and is incomplete. V and J calls plus clone size are reproduced from that table; the DNA served to infer D and trimming. The sample carries roughly 280,000 clones, about 86% recorded once. With 4 bases removed from V and 10 bases from J, the gap between germline ends came to 16 bases. There are 13 residues in the CDR3. Germline V lookup: CDR1 GTSNPN, CDR2 SVGIG (reference sequence). The chain carries TRBV30 and TRBJ1-4; D may be TRBD1 (6 bases). This receptor was taken from a man aged 30-40 years with active or convalescent COVID-19. The sequenced sample consisted of peripheral blood. The CDR3 nucleotides read TGTGCCTGGAACGGGACACCCCGGGGAAAACTGTTTTTT. Protein product: CAWNGTPRGKLFF.